This T cell receptor (beta chain) was identified in a study of chemoradiotherapy in HPV16-positive cancers. For the study at large: Functional T-cell assays on a couple of HPV16-positive patients' cells defined candidate HPV-specific clones and common TCR motifs.

Sequenced by immunoSEQ multiplex PCR; TCRdb stores in-frame clones only, minus some. The sample shows about 7,500 clones, 70% to 75% of them seen only once. CDR3 length: 15 residues. V dropped 1 base and J dropped 2; count of bases not matched to a gene: 2. Germline-derived CDR1 and CDR2 are SGHTA and FQGTGA. Repeated repertoire sampling spanned the course of chemoradiotherapy. The sequence derives from a human donor with HPV-associated anogenital cancer. Sequencing used tumor tissue, obtained from a patient who underwent chemoradiotherapy. V is TRBV7-3 and J is TRBJ2-1, with 7 bases lining up with TRBD2. The DNA of the CDR3 is TGTGCCAGCAGCTTAAACGGGGGGACCTACAATGAGCAGTTCTTC. Translating it yields CASSLNGGTYNEQFF.